This T cell receptor (beta chain) originates from a study of T cell responses to AZD1222 COVID-19 vaccine. About the study: The study pooled second doses at about 4 or about 12 weeks. Study-wide findings and caveats: Donors skewed white British and female; clonal diversity was possibly underestimated. The breadth and depth of Spike-specific TCRs increased once two AZD1222 doses had been given. Sampling captured repertoires only after the peak T cell response.

As for this clone: Its antigen is undetermined.

TCRdb's copy holds only in-frame clones and misses some; the assay was immunoSEQ multiplex PCR. The data hold over 50,000 clones, with 84% observed a single time. Per the germline V gene, CDR1 is SGHRS and CDR2 is YFSETQ. This CDR3 contains 17 residues. V lost 4 bases and J lost 0, with 14 bases in between. The origin of this receptor is an adult in good health. The sample consisted of peripheral blood, taken on day 0 of AZD1222 vaccination. The chain links TRBV5-1 to TRBJ1-6; no clear D gene. For the CDR3, the DNA is TGCGCCAGCAGCGCGCGCGCGGTGAGCTCCTATAATTCACCCCTCCACTTT. It translates to CASSARAVSSYNSPLHF. The full variable domain, completed using reference TRBV5-1 and TRBJ1-6, is KAGVTQTPRYLIKTRGQQVTLSCSPISGHRSVSWYQQTPGQGLQFLFEYFSETQRNKGNFPGRFSGRQFSNSRSEMNVSTLELGDSALYLCASSARAVSSYNSPLHFGNGTRLTVT.